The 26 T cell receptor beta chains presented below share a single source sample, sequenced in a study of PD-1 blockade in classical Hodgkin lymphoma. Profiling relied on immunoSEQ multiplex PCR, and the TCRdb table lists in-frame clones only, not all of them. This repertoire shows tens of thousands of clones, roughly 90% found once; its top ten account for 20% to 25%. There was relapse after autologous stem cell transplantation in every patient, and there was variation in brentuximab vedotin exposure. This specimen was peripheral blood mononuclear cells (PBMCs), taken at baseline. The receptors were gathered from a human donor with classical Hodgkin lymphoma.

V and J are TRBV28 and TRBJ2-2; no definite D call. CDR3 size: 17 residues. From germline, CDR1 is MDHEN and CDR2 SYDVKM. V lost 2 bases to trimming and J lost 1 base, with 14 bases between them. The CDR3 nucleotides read TGTGCCAGCAGTTTAAGCCAGGAGATTCTGAACACCGGGGAGCTGTTTTTT. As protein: CASSLSQEILNTGELFF. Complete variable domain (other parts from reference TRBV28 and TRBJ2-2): DVKVTQSSRYLVKRTGEKVFLECVQDMDHENMFWYRQDPGLGLRLIYFSYDVKMKEKGDIPEGYSVSREKKERFSLILESASTNQTSMYLCASSLSQEILNTGELFFGEGSRLTVL.

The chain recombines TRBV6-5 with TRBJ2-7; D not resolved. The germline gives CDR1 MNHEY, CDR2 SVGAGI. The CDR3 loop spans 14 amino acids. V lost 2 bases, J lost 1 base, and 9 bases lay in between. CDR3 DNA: TGTGCCAGCAGTTACGTGGCGCAGTCCTACGAGCAGTACTTC. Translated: CASSYVAQSYEQYF.

CDR3 region: CASSEWYGSTDTQYF. CDR3 bases: TGTGCCAGCAGTGAATGGTACGGGAGTACAGATACGCAGTATTTT. The chain joins TRBV25-1 to TRBJ2-3; TRBD2 might be the D (6 bases). CDR1 and CDR2 from the germline V gene are MGHDK and SYGVNS. V was shortened by 1 base and J by 3 bases, with 11 bases between the two germline ends. The CDR3 runs to 15 residues.

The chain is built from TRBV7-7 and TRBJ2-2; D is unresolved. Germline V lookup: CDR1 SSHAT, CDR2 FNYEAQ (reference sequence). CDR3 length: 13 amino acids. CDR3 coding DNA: TGTGCTACTCGGGCGGAGAACACCGGGGAGCTGTTTTTT. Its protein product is CATRAENTGELFF.

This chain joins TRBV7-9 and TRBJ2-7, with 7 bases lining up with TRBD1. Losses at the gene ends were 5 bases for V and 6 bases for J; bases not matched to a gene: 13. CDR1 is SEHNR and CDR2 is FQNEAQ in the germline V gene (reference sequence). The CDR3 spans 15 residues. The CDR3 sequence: CASSPKHRAGGEQYF. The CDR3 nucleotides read TGTGCCAGCAGCCCCAAGCACAGGGCAGGGGGCGAGCAGTACTTC.

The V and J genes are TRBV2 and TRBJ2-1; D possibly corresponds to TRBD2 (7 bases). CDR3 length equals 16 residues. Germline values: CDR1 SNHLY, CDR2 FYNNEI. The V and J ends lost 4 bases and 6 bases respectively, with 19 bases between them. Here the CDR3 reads CASSGRGGTPTNEQFF. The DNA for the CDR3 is TGTGCCAGCAGTGGTAGGGGGGGGACACCGACCAATGAGCAGTTCTTC.

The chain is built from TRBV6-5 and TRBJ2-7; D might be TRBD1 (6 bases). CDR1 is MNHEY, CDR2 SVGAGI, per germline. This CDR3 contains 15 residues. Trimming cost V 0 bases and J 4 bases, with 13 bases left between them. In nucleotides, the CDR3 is TGTGCCAGCAGTTACTCGACCAGGGGCTGGTACGAGCAGTACTTC. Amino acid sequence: CASSYSTRGWYEQYF.

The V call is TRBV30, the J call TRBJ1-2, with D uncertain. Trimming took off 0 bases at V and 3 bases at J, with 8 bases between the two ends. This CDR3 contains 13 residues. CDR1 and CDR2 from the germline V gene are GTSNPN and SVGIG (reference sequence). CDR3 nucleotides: TGTGCCTGGAGTGTGTTTCAGGACTATGGCTACACCTTC. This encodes CAWSVFQDYGYTF.

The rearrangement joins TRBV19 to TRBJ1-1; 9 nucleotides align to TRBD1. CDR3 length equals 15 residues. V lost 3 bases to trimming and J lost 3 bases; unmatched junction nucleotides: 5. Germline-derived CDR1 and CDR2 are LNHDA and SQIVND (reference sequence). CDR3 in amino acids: CASSISGTGYTEAFF. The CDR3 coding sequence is TGTGCCAGTAGTATTTCCGGGACAGGGTACACTGAAGCTTTCTTT.

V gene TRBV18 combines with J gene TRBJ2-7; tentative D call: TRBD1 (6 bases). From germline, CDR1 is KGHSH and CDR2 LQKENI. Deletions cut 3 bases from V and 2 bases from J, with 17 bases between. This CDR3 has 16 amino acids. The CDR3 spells CASSPRQVHVPYEQYF. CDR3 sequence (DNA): TGTGCCAGCTCACCCCGACAGGTGCATGTCCCCTACGAGCAGTACTTC.

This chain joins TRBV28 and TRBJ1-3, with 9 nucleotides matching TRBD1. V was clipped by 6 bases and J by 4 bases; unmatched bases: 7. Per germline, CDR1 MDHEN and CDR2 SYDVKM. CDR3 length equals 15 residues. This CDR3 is CASSSGQGNGNTIYF. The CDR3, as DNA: TGTGCCAGCAGCTCCGGACAGGGGAACGGAAACACCATATATTTT.

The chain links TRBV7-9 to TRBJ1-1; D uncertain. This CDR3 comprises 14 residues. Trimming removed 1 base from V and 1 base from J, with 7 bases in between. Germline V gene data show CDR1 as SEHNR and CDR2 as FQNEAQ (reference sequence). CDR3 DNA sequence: TGTGCCAGCAGCTTAGTATCAGGGAACACTGAAGCTTTCTTT. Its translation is CASSLVSGNTEAFF.

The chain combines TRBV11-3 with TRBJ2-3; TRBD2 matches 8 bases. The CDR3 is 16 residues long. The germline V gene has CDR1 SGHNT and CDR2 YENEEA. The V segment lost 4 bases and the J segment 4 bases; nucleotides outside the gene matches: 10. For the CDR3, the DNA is TGTGCCAGCAGCTCGGGAAGCGGGAGCGGATCAGATACGCAGTATTTT. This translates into CASSSGSGSGSDTQYF.

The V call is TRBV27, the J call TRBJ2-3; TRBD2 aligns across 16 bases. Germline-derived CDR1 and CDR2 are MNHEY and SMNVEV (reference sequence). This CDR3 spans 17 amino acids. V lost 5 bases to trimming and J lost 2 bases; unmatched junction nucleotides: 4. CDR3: CASSPGLAGGHTDTQYF. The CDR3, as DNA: TGTGCCAGCAGTCCGGGACTAGCGGGAGGGCACACAGATACGCAGTATTTT.

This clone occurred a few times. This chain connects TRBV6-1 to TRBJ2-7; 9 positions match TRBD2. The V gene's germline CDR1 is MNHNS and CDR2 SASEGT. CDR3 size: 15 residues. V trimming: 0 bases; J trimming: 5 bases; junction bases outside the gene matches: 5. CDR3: CASSEASLAGHEQYF. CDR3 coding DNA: TGTGCCAGCAGTGAAGCGTCGCTAGCGGGACACGAGCAGTACTTC.

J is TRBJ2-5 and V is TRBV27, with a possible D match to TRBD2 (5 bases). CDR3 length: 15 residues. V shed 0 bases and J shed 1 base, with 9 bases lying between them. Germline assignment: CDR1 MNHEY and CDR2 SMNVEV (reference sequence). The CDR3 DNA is TGTGCCAGCAGTTTATCGCCTAGCCCCCAAGAGACCCAGTACTTC. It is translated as CASSLSPSPQETQYF.

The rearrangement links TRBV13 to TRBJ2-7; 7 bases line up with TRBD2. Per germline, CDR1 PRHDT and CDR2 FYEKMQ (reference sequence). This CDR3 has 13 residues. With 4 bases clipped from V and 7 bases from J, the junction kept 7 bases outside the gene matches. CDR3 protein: CASSWNSAGEQYF. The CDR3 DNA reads TGTGCCAGCAGCTGGAATTCAGCGGGGGAGCAGTACTTC.

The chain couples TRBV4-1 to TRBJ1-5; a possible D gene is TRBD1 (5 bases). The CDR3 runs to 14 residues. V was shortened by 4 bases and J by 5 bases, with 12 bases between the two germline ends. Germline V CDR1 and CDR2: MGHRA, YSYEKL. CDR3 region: CASSPRQGDQPQHF. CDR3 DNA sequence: TGCGCCAGCAGCCCCCGGCAGGGTGATCAGCCCCAGCATTTT.

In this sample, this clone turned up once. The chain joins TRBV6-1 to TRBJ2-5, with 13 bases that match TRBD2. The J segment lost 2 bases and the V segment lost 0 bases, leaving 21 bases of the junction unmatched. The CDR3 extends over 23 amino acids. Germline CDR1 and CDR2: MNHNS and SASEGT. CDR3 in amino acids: CASSEAVTGTSGTRTYLQETQYF. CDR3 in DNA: TGTGCCAGCAGTGAAGCTGTAACCGGGACTAGCGGGACCCGGACATATTTACAAGAGACCCAGTACTTC.

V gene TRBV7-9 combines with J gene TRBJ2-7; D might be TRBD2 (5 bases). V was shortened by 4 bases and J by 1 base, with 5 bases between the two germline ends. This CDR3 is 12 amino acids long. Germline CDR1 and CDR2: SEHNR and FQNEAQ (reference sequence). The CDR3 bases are TGTGCCAGCAGCTGGGAGTCCTACGAGCAGTACTTC. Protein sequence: CASSWESYEQYF.

The CDR3 sequence: CASGPPGGEGGYTF. CDR3 DNA: TGTGCCAGCGGGCCCCCAGGGGGCGAGGGAGGCTACACCTTC. The chain recombines TRBV2 with TRBJ1-2, with 8 bases aligning to TRBD1. CDR1 is SNHLY, CDR2 FYNNEI, per germline. The CDR3 consists of 14 residues. Trimming removed 8 bases from V and 8 bases from J; junction bases left unmatched: 13.

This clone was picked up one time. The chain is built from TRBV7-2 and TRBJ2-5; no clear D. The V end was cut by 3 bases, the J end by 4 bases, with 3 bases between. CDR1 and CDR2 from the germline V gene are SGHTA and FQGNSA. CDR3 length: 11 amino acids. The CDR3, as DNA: TGTGCCAGCAGCTTTATAGAGACCCAGTACTTC. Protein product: CASSFIETQYF.

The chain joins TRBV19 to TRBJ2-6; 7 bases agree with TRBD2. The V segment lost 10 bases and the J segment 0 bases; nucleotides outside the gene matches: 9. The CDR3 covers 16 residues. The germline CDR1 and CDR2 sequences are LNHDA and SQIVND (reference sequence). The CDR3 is CATSILAGSGANVLTF. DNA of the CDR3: TGTGCCACATCAATATTAGCGGGCTCTGGGGCCAACGTCCTGACTTTC.

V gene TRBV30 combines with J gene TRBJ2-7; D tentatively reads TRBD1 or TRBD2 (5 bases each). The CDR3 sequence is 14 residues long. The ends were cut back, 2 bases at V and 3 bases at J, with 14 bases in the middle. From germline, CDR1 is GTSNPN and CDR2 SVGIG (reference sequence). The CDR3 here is CAWSLGDLIYEQYF. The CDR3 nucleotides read TGTGCCTGGAGTTTGGGGGATTTAATCTACGAGCAGTACTTC.

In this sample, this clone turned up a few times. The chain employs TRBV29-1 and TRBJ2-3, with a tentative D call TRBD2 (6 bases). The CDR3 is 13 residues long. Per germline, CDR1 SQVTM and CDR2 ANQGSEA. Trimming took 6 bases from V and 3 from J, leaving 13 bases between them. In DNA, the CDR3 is TGCAGCGTATTACGGGAGTCGACAGATACGCAGTATTTT. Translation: CSVLRESTDTQYF.

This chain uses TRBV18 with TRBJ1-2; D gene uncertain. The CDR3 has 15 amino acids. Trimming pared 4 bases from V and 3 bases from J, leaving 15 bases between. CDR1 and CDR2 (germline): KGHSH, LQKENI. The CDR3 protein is CASSQLPDRDYGYTF. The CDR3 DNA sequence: TGTGCCAGCTCACAGCTCCCGGATCGTGACTATGGCTACACCTTC.